The 5 T cell receptor beta chains below come from one sample, sequenced in a study of T-cell reconstitution after alpha-beta-depleted transplantation in children. Construction of the TCRbeta library involved unique molecular identifiers. TCRdb re-derived calls from the PCR reads in MiXCR, one entry per CDR3 protein. The data hold about 250,000 distinct CDR3 sequences, with approximately 24% observed a single time. The sequencing used PBMCs, mostly from graft donor cells, collected 360 days after TCRalphabeta/CD19-depleted stem cell transplant. The receptors originated from a female patient aged 2-10 years who had a stem cell transplant for congenital amegakaryocytic thrombocytopenia, so the T cells may come from the graft donor.

This clonotype has just a few counts. V is TRBV7-2 and J is TRBJ1-1; D possibly corresponds to TRBD1 (5 bases). The CDR3 consists of 14 residues. Germline loops: CDR1 SGHTA, CDR2 FQGNSA. V gave up 6 bases and J gave up 1 base, with 12 bases separating them. The CDR3 loop is CASRSTGGNTEAFF. In DNA form, the CDR3 reads TGTGCCAGCAGATCCACTGGGGGGAACACTGAAGCTTTCTTT.

This clonotype was recorded at least ten times. V and J are TRBV12-3 or TRBV12-4 and TRBJ2-5; no clear D. V shed 7 bases and J shed 2 bases, with 11 bases lying between them. The length of the CDR3 is 13 residues. The CDR3 is CASMEGLQETQYF. DNA of the CDR3: TGTGCCAGCATGGAAGGGCTTCAAGAGACCCAGTACTTC.

In this sample, this clonotype turned up many times. The gene calls are TRBV20-1 and TRBJ2-1; 8 nucleotides match TRBD2. V gave up 3 bases and J gave up 4 bases; unmatched junction bases: 5. This CDR3 spans 14 amino acids. CDR1 and CDR2 (germline): DFQATT, SNEGSKA (reference sequence). This CDR3 reads CSASGLARYNEQFF. The CDR3 DNA is TGCAGTGCTAGTGGACTAGCACGGTACAATGAGCAGTTCTTC.

This clonotype was seen a few times. This chain uses TRBV28 with TRBJ2-5; TRBD1 matches at 7 bases. The V and J ends lost 6 bases and 3 bases, in that order; junction bases with no gene match: 10. The CDR3 runs to 15 residues. CDR1 is MDHEN and CDR2 is SYDVKM in the germline V gene. The DNA for the CDR3 is TGTGCCAGCAGCTCTACCTACAGGGGAGAAGAGACCCAGTACTTC. Residues: CASSSTYRGEETQYF.

The sample holds a few counts of this clonotype. The rearrangement uses TRBV12-3 or TRBV12-4 and TRBJ1-5, with D perhaps matching TRBD1 (6 bases). Trimming took off 1 base at V and 4 bases at J, with 11 bases between the two ends. The CDR3 totals 15 residues. The CDR3 DNA follows: TGTGCCAGCAGTTTAGGCGGGACACTAAATCAGCCCCAGCATTTT. This codes for CASSLGGTLNQPQHF.